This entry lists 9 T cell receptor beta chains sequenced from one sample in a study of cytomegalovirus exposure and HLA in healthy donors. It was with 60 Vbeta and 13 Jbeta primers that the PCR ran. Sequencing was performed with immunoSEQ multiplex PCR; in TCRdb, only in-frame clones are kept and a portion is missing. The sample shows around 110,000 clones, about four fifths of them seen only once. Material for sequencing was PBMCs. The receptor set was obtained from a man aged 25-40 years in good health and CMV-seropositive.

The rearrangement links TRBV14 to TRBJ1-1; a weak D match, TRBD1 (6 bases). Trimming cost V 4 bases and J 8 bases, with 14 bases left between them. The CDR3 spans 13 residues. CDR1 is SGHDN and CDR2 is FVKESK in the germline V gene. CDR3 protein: CASSLEKGVEAFF. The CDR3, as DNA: TGTGCCAGCAGCCTGGAGAAGGGGGTAGAAGCTTTCTTT.

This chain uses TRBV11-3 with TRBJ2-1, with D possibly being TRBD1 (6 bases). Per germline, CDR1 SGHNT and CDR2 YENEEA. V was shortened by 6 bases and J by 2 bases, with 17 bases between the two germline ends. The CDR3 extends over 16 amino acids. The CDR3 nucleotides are TGTGCCAGCAGTAGTCCCTTTGGGGACACCTACAATGAGCAGTTCTTC. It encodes CASSSPFGDTYNEQFF.

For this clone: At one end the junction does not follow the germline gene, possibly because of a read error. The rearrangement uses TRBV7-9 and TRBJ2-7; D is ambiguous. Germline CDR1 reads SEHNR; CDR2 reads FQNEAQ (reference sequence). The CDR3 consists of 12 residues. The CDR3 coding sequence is TGTGCCAGCAGCTTAGCCGGTGTCTACTCGGTATTC. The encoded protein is CASSLAGVYSVF.

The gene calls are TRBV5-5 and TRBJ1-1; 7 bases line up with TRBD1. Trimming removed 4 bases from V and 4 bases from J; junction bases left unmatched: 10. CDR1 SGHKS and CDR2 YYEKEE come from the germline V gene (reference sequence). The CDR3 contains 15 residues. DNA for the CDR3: TGTGCCAGCAGCGCCCGGGACAGCTATGGCACTGAAGCTTTCTTT. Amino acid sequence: CASSARDSYGTEAFF.

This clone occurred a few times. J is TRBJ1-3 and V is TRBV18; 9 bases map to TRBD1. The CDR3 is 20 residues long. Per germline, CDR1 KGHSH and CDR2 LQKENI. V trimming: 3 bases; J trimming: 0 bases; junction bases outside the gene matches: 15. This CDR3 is CASSPGGTGQVSGSGNTIYF. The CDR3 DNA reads TGTGCCAGCTCACCCGGGGGGACAGGGCAAGTATCCGGCTCTGGAAACACCATATATTTT. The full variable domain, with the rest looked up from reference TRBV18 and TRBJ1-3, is NAGVMQNPRHLVRRRGQEARLRCSPMKGHSHVYWYRQLPEEGLKFMVYLQKENIIDESGMPKERFSAEFPKEGPSILRIQQVVRGDSAAYFCASSPGGTGQVSGSGNTIYFGEGSWLTVV.

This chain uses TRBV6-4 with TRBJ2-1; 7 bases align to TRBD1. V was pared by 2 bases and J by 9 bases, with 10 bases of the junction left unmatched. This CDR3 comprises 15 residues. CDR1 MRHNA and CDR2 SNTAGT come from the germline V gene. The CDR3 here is CASSDGAGGSGEQFF. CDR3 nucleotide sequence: TGTGCCAGCAGTGACGGGGCAGGGGGTTCGGGTGAGCAGTTCTTC.

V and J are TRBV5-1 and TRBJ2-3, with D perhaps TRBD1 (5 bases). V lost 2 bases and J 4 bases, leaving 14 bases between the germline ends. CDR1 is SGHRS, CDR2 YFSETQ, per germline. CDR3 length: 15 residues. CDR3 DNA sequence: TGCGCCAGCAGCTTTCCCAGGGATAGGGCAGATACGCAGTATTTT. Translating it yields CASSFPRDRADTQYF.

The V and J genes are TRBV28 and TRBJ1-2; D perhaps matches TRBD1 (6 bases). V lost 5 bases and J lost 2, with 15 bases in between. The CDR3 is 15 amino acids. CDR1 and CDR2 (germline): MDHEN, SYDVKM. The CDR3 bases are TGTGCCAGCAGTACCTACGGACAGAGCAACTATGGCTACACCTTC. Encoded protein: CASSTYGQSNYGYTF.

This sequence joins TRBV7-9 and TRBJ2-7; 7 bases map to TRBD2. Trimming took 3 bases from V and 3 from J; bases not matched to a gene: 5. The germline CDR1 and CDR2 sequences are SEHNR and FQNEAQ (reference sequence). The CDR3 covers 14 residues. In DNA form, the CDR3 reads TGTGCCAGCAGCTTTGCTAGCGGCCACTACGAGCAGTACTTC. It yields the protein CASSFASGHYEQYF.